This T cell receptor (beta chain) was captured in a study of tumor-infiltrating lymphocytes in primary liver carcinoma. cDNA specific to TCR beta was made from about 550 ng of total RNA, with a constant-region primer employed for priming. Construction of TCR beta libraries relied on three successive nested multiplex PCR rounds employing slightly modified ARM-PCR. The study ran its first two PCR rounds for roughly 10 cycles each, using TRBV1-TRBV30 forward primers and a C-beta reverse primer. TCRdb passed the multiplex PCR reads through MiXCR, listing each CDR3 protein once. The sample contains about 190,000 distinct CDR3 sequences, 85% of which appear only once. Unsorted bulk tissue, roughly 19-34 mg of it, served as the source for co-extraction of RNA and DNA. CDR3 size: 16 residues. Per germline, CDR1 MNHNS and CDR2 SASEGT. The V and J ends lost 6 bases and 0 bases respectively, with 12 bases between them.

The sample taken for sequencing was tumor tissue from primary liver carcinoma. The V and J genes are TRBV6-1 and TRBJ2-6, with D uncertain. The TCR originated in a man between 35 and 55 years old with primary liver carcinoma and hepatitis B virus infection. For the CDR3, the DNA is TGTGCCAGCAGAGCCGGCCCCAACTCTGGGGCCAACGTCCTGACTTTC. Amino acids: CASRAGPNSGANVLTF.